This TCR beta chain was recorded in a study of T cells in Graves' hyperthyroidism and ophthalmopathy. General study points: Within blood appeared most thyroid clonotypes that had expanded above 0.001.

As for this clonotype: Its antigen is currently unknown.

Amplification of TCR beta CDR3 regions used RNA as the template. The HTBI primer set served for first-round RT-PCR of the TCR CDR3. TCRdb re-analysed the multiplex PCR reads in MiXCR, keeping a single row per CDR3 protein. Of under 400,000 distinct CDR3 sequences detected, approximately 25% appear once; the ten largest clones hold more than 60%. This TCR was sampled from a man aged 45-60 years with Graves' hyperthyroidism. Specimen: blood.

In DNA, the CDR3 is TGTGCCAGCTGGGACGGATATGAGGATGGCTACACCTTC. Amino acid sequence: CASWDGYEDGYTF. V and J are TRBV6-1 and TRBJ1-2; D might be TRBD1 (5 bases). In germline, CDR1 is MNHNS, CDR2 SASEGT. The V end was cut by 8 bases, the J end by 6 bases, with 16 bases between. The CDR3 has 13 amino acids.